Sequencing of this T cell receptor beta chain was carried out in a study of cytomegalovirus exposure and HLA in healthy donors. Overall study context: Prior work identified 100 million to 130 million unique TCR beta sequences in some 180 million T cells. Whole-study findings and limits: Immune exposure was documented only through CMV serostatus. The study flagged approximately 180 TCR beta chains as cytomegalovirus-associated. Several top significant clusters appeared, in a later analysis, to be linked to common viral pathogens.

Trimming took 5 bases from V and 3 from J; bases not matched to a gene: 13. CDR1 is SGHVS and CDR2 is FNYEAQ in the germline V gene. This CDR3 comprises 18 residues. This clone was seen more than once but under ten times. Its specificity is unknown. Use of 60 Vbeta and 13 Jbeta primers characterized the PCR. Method: immunoSEQ multiplex PCR; TCRdb's copy keeps in-frame clones and lacks some. Counted here are about 43,000 clones, roughly half occurring once; the ten biggest clones make up roughly 6%. Material for sequencing was PBMCs. This chain joins TRBV7-6 and TRBJ2-1; 10 bases are a match to TRBD2. This TCR was sampled from a man between 60 and 75 years old in good health and CMV-seronegative. The CDR3: CASSRGTSAEIRYNEQFF. The CDR3 DNA is TGTGCCAGCAGCCGAGGGACTAGCGCCGAGATACGCTACAATGAGCAGTTCTTC.